The rows below give T cell receptor beta chains drawn from one sample of a study of neoadjuvant anti-PD-1 for oral cavity cancer. Profiled with immunoSEQ multiplex PCR; TCRdb holds only in-frame clones, not every one. In the table there are about 16,000 clones, around three fifths of which are singletons. The sample here was PBMCs, taken before nivolumab (anti-PD-1) treatment. The source is a person aged 40 to 85 with oral cavity squamous cell carcinoma. Both conserved end residues are part of each CDR3.

j_call v_call cdr3_aa
TRBJ2-3 TRBV29-1 CSSQSTSGKADTQYF
TRBJ1-5 TRBV19 CASSFSNQPQHF
TRBJ1-1 TRBV10-2 CASSQGNTEAFF
TRBJ2-1 TRBV11-2 CASSSRTSGSSEQFF
TRBJ2-5 TRBV4-1 CASSEVVAGGPNQETQYF
TRBJ2-1 TRBV2 CASSENESSGTRKIF
TRBJ1-1 TRBV7-2 CASKPPGGWTEAFF
TRBJ2-5 TRBV7-2 CASTPGRAQETQYF
TRBJ2-7 TRBV7-2 CASSPDWGSSYEQYF
TRBJ2-3 TRBV29-1 CSVAPGSDTQYF
TRBJ2-3 TRBV10-2 CASSESGGLTDTQYF
TRBJ1-1 TRBV7-3 CASSFSGLTEAFF
TRBJ2-7 TRBV5-4 CASSSPGGRDYEQYF
TRBJ1-2 TRBV30 CAWSQPGQGVLCF
TRBJ1-1 TRBV6-1 CASRDTLSTEAFF
TRBJ2-7 TRBV29-1 CSVVTSGSGYEQYF
TRBJ1-5 TRBV19 CASLFAGDSNQPQHF
TRBJ2-6 TRBV6-1 CASSEWFSGANVLTF
TRBJ1-1 TRBV10-1 CASSRRQGARWTEAFF
TRBJ1-1 TRBV6-1 CASSGRTSNTEAFF
TRBJ2-4 TRBV11-1 CASSLGRSNLGANIQYF
TRBJ2-7 TRBV2 CASSDWQGHEQYF